This T cell receptor beta chain was observed in a study of shared clonotypes between healthy human individuals. Study donors comprised healthy, HIV-negative adults devoid of recent acute infection or vaccination. Study outcomes and limitations: The low donor count limited represented genetic and exposure-history diversity.

The V and J ends lost 0 bases and 4 bases respectively, with 3 bases between them. Germline loops: CDR1 DFQATT, CDR2 SNEGSKA (reference sequence). The CDR3 totals 11 residues. On this clone: Its specificity is not known.

The method was immunoSEQ multiplex PCR; TCRdb's version includes in-frame clones alone and lacks a portion of them. In the table there are about 460,000 clones, roughly three quarters of which are singletons. Sequenced sample: PBMCs. V is TRBV20-1 and J is TRBJ1-2; D remains unclear. The sequence was obtained from a woman in her thirties or forties in good health. Some clones in this sample may be carry-over from other donors' samples. CDR3 in DNA: TGCAGTGCTAGAGAGACCTATGGCTACACCTTC. It translates to CSARETYGYTF.